This TCR beta chain originates from a study of human T cells and chemical hapten exposure. The CDR3 runs 16 residues. V gave up 3 bases and J gave up 10 bases; unmatched junction bases: 12. MiXCR, run by TCRdb on the RACE reads, gives a single entry per CDR3 protein. The sample comprises about 82,000 distinct CDR3 sequences, 6% to 8.5% of which are singletons, and 1.3% rests with the top ten. Time point indicated: patch test 2, 6 weeks after DPC sensitization. Treatment here: therapeutic diphenylcyclopropenone sensitization with weekly scalp DPC. This clonotype was seen more than once but under ten times.

The V gene is TRBV12-3 or TRBV12-4, the J gene TRBJ1-6; TRBD1 matches 7 bases. The source is a woman aged 25 to 45 with alopecia areata. Some clones in this sample may be carry-over from other donors' samples. Specimen: whole blood, collected in connection with sensitization to the hapten diphenylcyclopropenone (DPC). CDR3 amino acids: CASSLDRQGLGSPLHF. The CDR3 DNA is TGTGCCAGCAGTTTGGATAGACAGGGCTTAGGATCACCCCTCCACTTT.